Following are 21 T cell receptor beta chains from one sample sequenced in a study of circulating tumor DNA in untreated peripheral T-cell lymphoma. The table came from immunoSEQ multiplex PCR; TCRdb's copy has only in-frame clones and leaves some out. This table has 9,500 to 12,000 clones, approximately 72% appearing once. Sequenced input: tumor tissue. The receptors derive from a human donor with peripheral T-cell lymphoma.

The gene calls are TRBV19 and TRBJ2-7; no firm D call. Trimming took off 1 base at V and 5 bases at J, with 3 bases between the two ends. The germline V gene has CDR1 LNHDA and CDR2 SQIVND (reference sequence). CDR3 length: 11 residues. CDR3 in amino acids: CASSIANEQYF. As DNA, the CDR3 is TGTGCCAGTAGTATAGCAAACGAGCAGTACTTC. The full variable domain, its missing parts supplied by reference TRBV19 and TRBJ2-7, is DGGITQSPKYLFRKEGQNVTLSCEQNLNHDAMYWYRQDPGQGLRLIYYSQIVNDFQKGDIAEGYSVSREKKESFPLTVTSAQKNPTAFYLCASSIANEQYFGPGTRLTVT.

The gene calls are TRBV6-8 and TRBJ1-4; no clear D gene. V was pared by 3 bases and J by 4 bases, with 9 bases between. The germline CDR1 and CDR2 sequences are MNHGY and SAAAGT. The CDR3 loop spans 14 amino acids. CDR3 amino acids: CASSYSGFNEKLFF. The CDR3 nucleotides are TGTGCCAGCAGTTATTCGGGGTTTAATGAAAAACTGTTTTTT.

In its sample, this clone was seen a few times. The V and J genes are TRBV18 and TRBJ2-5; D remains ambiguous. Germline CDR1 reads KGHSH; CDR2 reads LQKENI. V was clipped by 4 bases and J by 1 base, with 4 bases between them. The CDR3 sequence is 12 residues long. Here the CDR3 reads CASSLLQETQYF. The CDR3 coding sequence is TGTGCCAGCTCACTGCTCCAAGAGACCCAGTACTTC. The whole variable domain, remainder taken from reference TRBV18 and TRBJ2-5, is NAGVMQNPRHLVRRRGQEARLRCSPMKGHSHVYWYRQLPEEGLKFMVYLQKENIIDESGMPKERFSAEFPKEGPSILRIQQVVRGDSAAYFCASSLLQETQYFGPGTRLLVL.

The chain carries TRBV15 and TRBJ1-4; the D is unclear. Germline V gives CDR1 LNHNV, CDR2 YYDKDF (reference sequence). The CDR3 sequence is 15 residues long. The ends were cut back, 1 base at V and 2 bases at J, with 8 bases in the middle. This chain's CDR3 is CATSRGVQTNEKLFF. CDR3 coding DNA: TGTGCCACCAGCAGAGGCGTACAGACTAATGAAAAACTGTTTTTT.

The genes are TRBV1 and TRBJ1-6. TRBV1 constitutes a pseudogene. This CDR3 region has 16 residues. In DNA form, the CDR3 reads TGCGCCAGCAGCCAAGAGGGGGGACCCGGTAATTCACCCCTCCACTTT. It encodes CASSQEGGPGNSPLHF.

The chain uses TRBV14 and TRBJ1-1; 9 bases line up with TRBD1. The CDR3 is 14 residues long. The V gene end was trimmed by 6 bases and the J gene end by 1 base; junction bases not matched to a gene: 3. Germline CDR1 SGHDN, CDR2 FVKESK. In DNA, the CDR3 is TGTGCCAGCAGGCGGACAGGGGCGAACACTGAAGCTTTCTTT. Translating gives CASRRTGANTEAFF. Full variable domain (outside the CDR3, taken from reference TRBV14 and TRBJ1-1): EAGVTQFPSHSVIEKGQTVTLRCDPISGHDNLYWYRRVMGKEIKFLLHFVKESKQDESGMPNNRFLAERTGGTYSTLKVQPAELEDSGVYFCASRRTGANTEAFFGQGTRLTVV.

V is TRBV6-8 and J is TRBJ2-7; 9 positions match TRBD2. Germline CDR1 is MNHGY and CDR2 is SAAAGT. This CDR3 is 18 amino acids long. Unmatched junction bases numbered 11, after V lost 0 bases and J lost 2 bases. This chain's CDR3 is CASSYSISVAGDPYEQYF. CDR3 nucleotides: TGTGCCAGCAGTTACTCGATCTCAGTAGCGGGGGACCCCTACGAGCAGTACTTC.

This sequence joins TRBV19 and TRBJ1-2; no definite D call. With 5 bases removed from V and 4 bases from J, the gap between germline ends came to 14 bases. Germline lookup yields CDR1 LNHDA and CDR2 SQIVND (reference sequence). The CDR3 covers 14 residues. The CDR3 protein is CASSHPGEAYGYTF. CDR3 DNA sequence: TGTGCCAGTAGTCACCCCGGGGAAGCCTATGGCTACACCTTC.

In DNA, the CDR3 is TGTGCCTGGGGGGGGCCATCAACGGGCTTGAACACTGAAGCTTTCTTT. Translated: CAWGGPSTGLNTEAFF. This chain links TRBV30 with TRBJ1-1, with D possibly matching TRBD1 (6 bases). This CDR3 contains 16 residues. Germline loops: CDR1 GTSNPN, CDR2 SVGIG (reference sequence). The ends were cut back, 5 bases at V and 0 bases at J, with 19 bases in the middle.

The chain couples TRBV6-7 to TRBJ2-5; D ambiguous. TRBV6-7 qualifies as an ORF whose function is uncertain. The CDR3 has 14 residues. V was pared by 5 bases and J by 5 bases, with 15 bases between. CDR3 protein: CASSEAPVAETQYF. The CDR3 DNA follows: TGTGCCAGCAGTGAGGCCCCGGTGGCCGAGACCCAGTACTTC.

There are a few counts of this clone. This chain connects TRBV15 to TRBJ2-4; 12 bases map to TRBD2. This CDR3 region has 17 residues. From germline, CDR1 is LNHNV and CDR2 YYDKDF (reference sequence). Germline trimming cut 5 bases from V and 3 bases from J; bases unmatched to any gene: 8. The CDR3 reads CATSGRLAGDYKNIQYF. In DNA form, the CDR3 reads TGTGCCACCAGCGGACGACTAGCGGGGGACTACAAAAACATTCAGTACTTC. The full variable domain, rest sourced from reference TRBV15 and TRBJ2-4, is DAMVIQNPRYQVTQFGKPVTLSCSQTLNHNVMYWYQQKSSQAPKLLFHYYDKDFNNEADTPDNFQSRRPNTSFCFLDIRSPGLGDTAMYLCATSGRLAGDYKNIQYFGAGTRLSVL.

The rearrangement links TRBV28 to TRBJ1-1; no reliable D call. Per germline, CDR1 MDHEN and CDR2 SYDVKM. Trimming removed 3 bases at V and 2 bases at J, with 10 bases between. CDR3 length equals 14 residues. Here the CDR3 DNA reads TGTGCCAGCAGTTTCGGCGAGCTTAACACTGAAGCTTTCTTT. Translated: CASSFGELNTEAFF.

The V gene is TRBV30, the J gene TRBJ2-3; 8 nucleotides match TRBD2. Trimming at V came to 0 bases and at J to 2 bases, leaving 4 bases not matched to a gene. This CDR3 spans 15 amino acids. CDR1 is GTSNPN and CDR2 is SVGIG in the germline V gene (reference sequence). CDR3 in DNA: TGTGCCTGGAGTGTAACTAGCGGTTTCACAGATACGCAGTATTTT. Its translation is CAWSVTSGFTDTQYF.

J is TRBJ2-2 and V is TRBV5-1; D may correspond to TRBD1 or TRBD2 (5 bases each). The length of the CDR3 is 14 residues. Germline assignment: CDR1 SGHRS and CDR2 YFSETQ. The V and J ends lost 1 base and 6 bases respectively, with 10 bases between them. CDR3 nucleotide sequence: TGCGCCAGCAGCTTGCCCGGGACGTCCGGGGAGCTGTTTTTT. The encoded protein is CASSLPGTSGELFF.

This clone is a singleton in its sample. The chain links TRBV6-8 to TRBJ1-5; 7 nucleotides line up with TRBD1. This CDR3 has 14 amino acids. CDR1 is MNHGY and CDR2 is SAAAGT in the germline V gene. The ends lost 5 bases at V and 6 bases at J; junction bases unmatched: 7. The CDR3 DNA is TGTGCCAGCAGTGATCAGGGGGGGTTTCAGCCCCAGCATTTT. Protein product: CASSDQGGFQPQHF.

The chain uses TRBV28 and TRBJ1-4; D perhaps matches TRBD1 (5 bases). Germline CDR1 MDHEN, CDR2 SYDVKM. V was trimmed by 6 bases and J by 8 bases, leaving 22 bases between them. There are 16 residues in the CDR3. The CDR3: CASSQTGRLFREKLFF. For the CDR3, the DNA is TGTGCCAGCAGCCAAACGGGACGTCTATTCAGGGAAAAACTGTTTTTT.

This CDR3 reads CASSVGYRSGNTIYF. The CDR3 bases are TGTGCCAGCAGCGTAGGATATCGGTCTGGAAACACCATATATTTT. This sequence joins TRBV11-3 and TRBJ1-3; D not certain. The CDR3 contains 15 residues. V was pared by 5 bases and J by 1 base, with 12 bases between. CDR1 and CDR2 from the germline V gene are SGHNT and YENEEA.

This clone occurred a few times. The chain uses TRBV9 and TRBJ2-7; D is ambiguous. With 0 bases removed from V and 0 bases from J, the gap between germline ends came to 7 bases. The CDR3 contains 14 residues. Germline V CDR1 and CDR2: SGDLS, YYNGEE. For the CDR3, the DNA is TGTGCCAGCAGCGTAGCGGATACCTCCTACGAGCAGTACTTC. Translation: CASSVADTSYEQYF.

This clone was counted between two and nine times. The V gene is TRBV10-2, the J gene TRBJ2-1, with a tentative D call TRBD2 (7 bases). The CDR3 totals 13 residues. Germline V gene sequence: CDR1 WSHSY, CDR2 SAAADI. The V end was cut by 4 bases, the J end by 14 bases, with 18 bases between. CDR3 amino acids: CASSGAGASRKFF. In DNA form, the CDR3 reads TGCGCCAGCAGTGGTGCGGGGGCCTCAAGGAAGTTCTTC.

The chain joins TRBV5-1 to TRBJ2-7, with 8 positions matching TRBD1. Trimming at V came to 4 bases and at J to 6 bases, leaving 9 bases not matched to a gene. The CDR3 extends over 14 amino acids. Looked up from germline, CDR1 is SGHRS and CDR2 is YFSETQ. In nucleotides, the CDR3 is TGCGCCAGCAGCACGGACAGGGCCTGGAGCGAGCAGTACTTC. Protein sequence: CASSTDRAWSEQYF.

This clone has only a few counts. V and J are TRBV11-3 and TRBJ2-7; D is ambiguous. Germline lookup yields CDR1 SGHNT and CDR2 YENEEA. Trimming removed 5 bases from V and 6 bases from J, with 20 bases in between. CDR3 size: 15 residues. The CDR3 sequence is CASSLGLAPMLEQYF. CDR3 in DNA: TGTGCCAGCAGCCTCGGGTTAGCTCCAATGCTCGAGCAGTACTTC.